The subject of this entry is one TCR beta chain. This clonotype has only a few counts. No antigen is known for it. Per-base qualities were not stored, and no clone one base away is much larger. This record comes from a study of patients and donors after allogeneic stem cell transplantation (TCRdb year 2020). The method was RT-PCR. Sequencing was carried out with a NextSeq 550. The raw public reads went through TCRdb reprocessing: fastp at Q25, MiXCR clone calling, in-frame beta chains kept. A single entry per CDR3 protein holds the most common genes and DNA from its merged rows. The sample data list under 200,000 distinct CDR3 sequences, and 30% of these were observed just once. Around 3.3% of the sample comes from the top ten. This TCR came from a human donor who was either an allogeneic HSCT recipient or a stem cell or donor lymphocyte infusion donor (not recorded which). It is not recorded whose cells these are; they may come from a transplant donor. Material: blood, either unsorted or a sorted T cell fraction (not recorded which).

The nucleotides read TGTGCCAGCAGCTTGGGTCTCTCCAGCGACTATGGCTACACCTTC. It translates as CASSLGLSSDYGYTF. The rearranged segments are TRBV5-6 and TRBJ1-2; a confident D gene designation cannot be given. The germline V gene yields SGHDT for CDR1 and YYEEEE for CDR2. From the cysteine up to the phenylalanine, the CDR3 has a length of 15 residues. The CDR3 DNA has 45 bases and is translated from base 1. Relative to germline, V is 0 bases shorter and J is 3 bases shorter, with 12 bases between their ends.